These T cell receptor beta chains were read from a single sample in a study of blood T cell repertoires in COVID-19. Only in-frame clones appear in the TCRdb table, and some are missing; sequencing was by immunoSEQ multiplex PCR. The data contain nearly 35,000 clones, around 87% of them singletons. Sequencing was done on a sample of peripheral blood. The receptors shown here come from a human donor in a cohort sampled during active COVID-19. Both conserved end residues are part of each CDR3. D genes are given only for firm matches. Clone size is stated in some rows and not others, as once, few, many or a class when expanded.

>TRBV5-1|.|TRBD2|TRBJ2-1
CASSLILRASGGAYEQFF
TGCGCCAGCAGCTTGATCCTGCGGGCTAGCGGGGGGGCCTATGAGCAGTTCTTC
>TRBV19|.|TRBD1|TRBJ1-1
CASSPGQGSTEAFF
TGTGCCAGTAGCCCGGGACAGGGATCCACTGAAGCTTTCTTT
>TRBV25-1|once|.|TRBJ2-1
CASSESDGYEQFF
TGTGCCAGCAGTGAGAGCGACGGGTATGAGCAGTTCTTC
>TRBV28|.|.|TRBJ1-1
CASSPTAGSGIEAFF
TGTGCCAGCAGCCCCACGGCAGGGTCTGGAATTGAAGCTTTCTTT
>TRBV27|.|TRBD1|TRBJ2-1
CASSLGTGFSNEQFF
TGTGCCAGCAGTCTCGGGACAGGGTTTAGCAATGAGCAGTTCTTC
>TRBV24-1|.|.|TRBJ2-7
CATSDTRGSYEQYF
TGTGCCACCAGTGACACCCGAGGCTCCTACGAGCAGTACTTC
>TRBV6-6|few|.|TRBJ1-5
CASSQNSNQPQHF
TGTGCCAGCAGCCAGAATAGCAATCAGCCCCAGCATTTT
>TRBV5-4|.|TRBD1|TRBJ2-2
CASSLQGAGTGELFF
TGTGCCAGCAGCTTACAGGGGGCGGGCACCGGGGAGCTGTTTTTT
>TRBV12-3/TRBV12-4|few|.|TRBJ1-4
CASGDGREKLFF
TGTGCCAGTGGAGACGGGAGAGAAAAACTGTTTTTT
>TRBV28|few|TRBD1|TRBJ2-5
CASSRGQARETQYF
TGTGCCAGCAGTAGGGGACAGGCTCGAGAGACCCAGTACTTC
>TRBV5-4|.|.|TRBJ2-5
CASSFPGSTQETQYF
TGTGCCAGCAGCTTCCCGGGGTCCACCCAAGAGACCCAGTACTTC
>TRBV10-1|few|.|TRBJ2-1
CASSTGQTNEQFF
TGCGCCAGCAGTACCGGACAAACCAATGAGCAGTTCTTC
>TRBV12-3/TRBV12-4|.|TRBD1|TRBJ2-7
CASRTGTGYEQYF
TGTGCCAGCAGGACCGGGACAGGGTACGAGCAGTACTTC
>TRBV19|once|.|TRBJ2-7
CASREVAGSSREQYF
TGTGCCAGTAGGGAAGTTGCAGGCAGTTCCCGCGAGCAGTACTTC
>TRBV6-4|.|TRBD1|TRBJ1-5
CASSVPGQGINQPQHF
TGTGCCAGCAGTGTCCCGGGACAGGGGATAAATCAGCCCCAGCATTTT
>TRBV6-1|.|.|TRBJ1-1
CASSEGGQGEAFF
TGTGCCAGCAGTGAAGGGGGGCAAGGTGAAGCTTTCTTT
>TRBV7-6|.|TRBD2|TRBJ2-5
CASSLSVGGQETQYF
TGTGCCAGCAGCTTATCCGTGGGGGGGCAAGAGACCCAGTACTTC
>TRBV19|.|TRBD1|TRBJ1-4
CASNLDRGESGEEKLFF
TGTGCCAGTAACCTCGACAGGGGAGAGAGTGGAGAAGAAAAACTGTTTTTT
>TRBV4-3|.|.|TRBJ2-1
CASSQFQSPSNEQFF
TGCGCCAGCAGCCAGTTCCAATCTCCCAGCAATGAGCAGTTCTTC
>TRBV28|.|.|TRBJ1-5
CASSLLGRDQPQHF
TGTGCCAGCAGTTTATTGGGCAGAGATCAGCCCCAGCATTTT
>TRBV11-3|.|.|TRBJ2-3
CASSLVQKSTDTQYF
TGTGCCAGCAGCTTAGTCCAGAAATCCACAGATACGCAGTATTTT
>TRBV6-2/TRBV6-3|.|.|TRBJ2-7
CASSSFMAPSYEQYF
TGTGCCAGCAGCTCTTTTATGGCCCCCTCCTACGAGCAGTACTTC
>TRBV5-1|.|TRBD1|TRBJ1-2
CASSLTPDRGRSGYTF
TGCGCCAGCAGCCTGACGCCGGACAGGGGGCGTAGCGGCTACACCTTC
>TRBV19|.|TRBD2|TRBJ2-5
CASSMGLAGVVETQYF
TGTGCCAGTAGTATGGGACTAGCGGGGGTGGTGGAGACCCAGTACTTC
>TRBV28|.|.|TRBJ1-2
CASSSGPPGANYGYTF
TGTGCCAGCAGTTCCGGACCCCCCGGGGCTAACTATGGCTACACCTTC
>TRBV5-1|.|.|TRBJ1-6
CASSTGQSSPLHF
TGCGCCAGCAGCACAGGACAGAGTTCACCCCTCCACTTT
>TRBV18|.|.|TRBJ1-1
CASSQGRTEAFF
TGTGCCAGCTCCCAGGGTCGGACTGAAGCTTTCTTT
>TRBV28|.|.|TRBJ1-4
CASSLVGEYLREKLFF
TGTGCCAGCAGTTTGGTAGGGGAATATCTGCGTGAAAAACTGTTTTTT
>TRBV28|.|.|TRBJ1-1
CASRTGNTEAFF
TGTGCCAGCAGGACAGGAAACACTGAAGCTTTCTTT
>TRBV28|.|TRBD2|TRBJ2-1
CASSSGLAVGGEQFF
TGTGCCAGCAGTTCGGGACTAGCGGTGGGCGGTGAGCAGTTCTTC
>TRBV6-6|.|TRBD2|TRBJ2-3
CASSYGRGGSDTQYF
TGTGCCAGCAGTTACGGGCGGGGGGGATCAGATACGCAGTATTTT
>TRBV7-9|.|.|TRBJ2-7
CASSLVDSLSYEQYF
TGTGCCAGCAGCTTAGTGGACAGCTTATCCTACGAGCAGTACTTC
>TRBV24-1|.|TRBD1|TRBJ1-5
CATSDPRTGGGFNQPQHF
TGTGCCACCAGTGATCCCAGGACAGGGGGGGGATTCAATCAGCCCCAGCATTTT
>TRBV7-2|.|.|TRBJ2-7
CASSLQGSETYEQYF
TGTGCCAGCAGCTTACAGGGGTCTGAGACCTACGAGCAGTACTTC
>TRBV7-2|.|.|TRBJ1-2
CASSLSGESYGYTF
TGTGCCAGCAGCTTAAGCGGCGAATCCTATGGCTACACCTTC
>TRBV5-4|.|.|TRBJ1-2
CASSLGVQTGPGYTF
TGTGCCAGCAGCTTGGGCGTTCAAACAGGGCCTGGCTACACCTTC
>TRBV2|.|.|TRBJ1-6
CASSEQSGASPLHF
TGTGCCAGCAGTGAACAGTCAGGGGCTTCACCCCTCCACTTT
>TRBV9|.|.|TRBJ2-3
CASSVGTGTDTQYF
TGTGCCAGCAGCGTAGGGACAGGCACAGATACGCAGTATTTT
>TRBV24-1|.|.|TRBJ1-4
CATSDFRDANEKLFF
TGTGCCACCAGTGATTTTCGAGATGCTAATGAAAAACTGTTTTTT
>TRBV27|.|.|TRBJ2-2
CASSKTAGNTGELFF
TGTGCCAGCAGTAAAACAGCGGGGAACACCGGGGAGCTGTTTTTT
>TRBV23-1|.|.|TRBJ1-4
CASSPPWRTANEKLFF
TGCGCCAGCAGTCCGCCTTGGAGGACGGCGAATGAAAAACTGTTTTTT
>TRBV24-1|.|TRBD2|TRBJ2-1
CATSDLAGGINEQFF
TGTGCCACCAGTGATCTAGCGGGGGGGATCAATGAGCAGTTCTTC
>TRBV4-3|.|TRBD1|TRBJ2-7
CASSQETGGEQYF
TGCGCCAGCAGCCAAGAGACAGGGGGGGAGCAGTACTTC
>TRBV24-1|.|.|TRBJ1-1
CATSDSRGGQFTEAFF
TGTGCCACCAGTGATTCCCGAGGCGGACAATTCACTGAAGCTTTCTTT
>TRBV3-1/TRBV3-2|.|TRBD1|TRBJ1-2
CASSPSMGQHYGYTF
TGTGCCAGCAGCCCGAGTATGGGACAGCACTATGGCTACACCTTC
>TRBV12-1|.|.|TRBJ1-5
CASSTSGGLNQPQHF
.
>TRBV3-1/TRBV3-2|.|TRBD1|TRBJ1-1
CASSQQNRGKVRAEAFF
TGTGCCAGCAGCCAACAAAACAGGGGGAAGGTTAGGGCTGAAGCTTTCTTT
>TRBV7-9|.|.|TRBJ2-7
CASSPRGSSSYEQYF
TGTGCCAGCAGCCCCAGGGGATCTTCCTCCTACGAGCAGTACTTC
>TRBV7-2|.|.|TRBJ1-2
CASSSLIGAQGFNYGYTF
TGTGCCAGCAGCTCCCTAATAGGGGCCCAGGGTTTCAACTATGGCTACACCTTC
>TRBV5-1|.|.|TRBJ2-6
CASSLLDSGANVLTF
TGCGCCAGCAGCTTGTTAGACTCTGGGGCCAACGTCCTGACTTTC
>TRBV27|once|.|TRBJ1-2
CASSFTGKNYGYTF
TGTGCCAGCAGTTTTACGGGGAAGAATTATGGCTACACCTTC
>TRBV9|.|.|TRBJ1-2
CASSAQLGADGYTF
TGTGCCAGCAGCGCCCAATTAGGGGCAGATGGCTACACCTTC
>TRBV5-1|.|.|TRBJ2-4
CASSQDRQNIQYF
TGCGCCAGCAGCCAGGACAGACAAAACATTCAGTACTTC
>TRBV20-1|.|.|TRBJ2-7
CSARLAREQYF
TGCAGTGCTAGACTAGCACGCGAGCAGTACTTC
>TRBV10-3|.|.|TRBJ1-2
CAISEFTSANYGYTF
TGTGCCATCAGTGAGTTTACGTCGGCTAACTATGGCTACACCTTC
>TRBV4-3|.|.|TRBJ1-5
CASSQDSHQPQHF
TGCGCCAGCAGCCAAGACAGTCATCAGCCCCAGCATTTT
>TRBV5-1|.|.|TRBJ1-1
CASSGGGSISEAFF
TGCGCCAGCTCCGGTGGGGGCAGTATATCTGAAGCTTTCTTT
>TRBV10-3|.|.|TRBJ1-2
CAISEGGNSNYGYTF
TGTGCCATCAGTGAGGGCGGAAATTCTAACTATGGCTACACCTTC
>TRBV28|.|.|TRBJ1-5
CASSWGWNQPQHF
TGTGCCAGCAGTTGGGGCTGGAATCAGCCCCAGCATTTT